This T cell receptor (beta chain) stems from a study of PD-1 blockade in mismatch repair-deficient tumors. With 2 bases clipped from V and 7 bases from J, the junction kept 7 bases outside the gene matches. CDR1 is LNHDA and CDR2 is SQIVND in the germline V gene (reference sequence). The CDR3 length is 15 residues. Libraries were prepared by immunoSEQ multiplex PCR; TCRdb keeps only in-frame clonotypes and omits some of them. The top ten hold approximately 3.2% of the sample, which has about 51,000 clones, around four fifths seen once. This specimen was peripheral blood, taken 4 weeks after starting pembrolizumab. This sequence joins TRBV19 and TRBJ2-1; 8 bases are shared with TRBD1. This clonotype originated in an adult with mismatch repair-deficient cancer. Written as DNA, the CDR3 is TGTGCCAGTAGTATAAACAGGGGGTTGACGAATGAGCAGTTCTTC. Translation gives CASSINRGLTNEQFF. The full variable domain, rest sourced from reference TRBV19 and TRBJ2-1, is DGGITQSPKYLFRKEGQNVTLSCEQNLNHDAMYWYRQDPGQGLRLIYYSQIVNDFQKGDIAEGYSVSREKKESFPLTVTSAQKNPTAFYLCASSINRGLTNEQFFGPGTRLTVL.